The rows below give T cell receptor beta chains drawn from one sample of a study of cytomegalovirus exposure and HLA in healthy donors. TCRdb's copy holds only in-frame clones and misses some; the assay was immunoSEQ multiplex PCR. The sample includes 140,000 to 150,000 clones. The specimen was PBMCs. The receptor set was obtained from a male donor in good health and CMV-seronegative. The CDR3 runs from the conserved cysteine through the conserved F or W. D genes are given only for firm matches.

TRBJ2-1 TRBD2 TRBV5-1 TGCGCCAGCTCCCGGGAGGGAAACAATGAGCAGTTCTTC CASSREGNNEQFF
TRBJ1-3 NA TRBV5-1 TGCGCCAGCGCGGCTACCGTCTCTGGAAACACCATATATTTT CASAATVSGNTIYF
TRBJ1-3 TRBD1 TRBV6-1 TGTGCCAGCAGTGTTACGAACAGGGGACTCCCGACGGACACCATATATTTT CASSVTNRGLPTDTIYF
TRBJ2-5 NA TRBV9 TGTGCCAGCAGCGCAGGAGGGGAGGGGGACCAGTACTTC CASSAGGEGDQYF
TRBJ2-5 NA TRBV29-1 TGCAGCGTTATCGGAGGGTACCAAGAGACCCAGTACTTC CSVIGGYQETQYF
TRBJ2-7 TRBD1 TRBV5-6 TGTGCCAGCAGCTTGGGGGACAGGCCCCGTGGCGAGCAGTACTTC CASSLGDRPRGEQYF
TRBJ2-1 NA TRBV4-3 TGCGCCAGCAGCCAAGACCCTATGGTAAATGAGCAGTTCTTC CASSQDPMVNEQFF
TRBJ2-7 NA TRBV11-2 TGTGCCAGCAGCTTAGTTGTCCCCAGGACAGCCTACGAGCAGTACTTC CASSLVVPRTAYEQYF
TRBJ1-5 TRBD1 TRBV30 TGTGCCTGGAGTGTACCGTGGGGACAGGGTAGTCAGCCCCAGCATTTT CAWSVPWGQGSQPQHF
TRBJ1-4 NA TRBV15 TGTGCCACCAGCAGAGATCTGCCCCTGGCCACTAATGAAAAACTGTTTTTT CATSRDLPLATNEKLFF
TRBJ2-7 NA TRBV6-5 TGTGCCAGCAGTTACTCGACATCCTACGAGCAGTACTTC CASSYSTSYEQYF
TRBJ1-2 TRBD1 TRBV30 TGTGCCTGGAGTGCCCTCGACAGGGGTTATGGCTACACCTTC CAWSALDRGYGYTF
TRBJ2-1 TRBD2 TRBV6-6 TGTGCCAGCAGTGGAACTAGCGGGGGTTACAATGAGCAGTTCTTC CASSGTSGGYNEQFF
TRBJ2-2 TRBD2 TRBV7-3 TGTGCCAGCAGCTTAAGCGGGGGGAGGACCGGGGAGCTGTTTTTT CASSLSGGRTGELFF
TRBJ2-2 TRBD1 TRBV30 TGTGCCTGGGACAGGGGTGGACGGGGCACCGGGGAGCTGTTTTTT CAWDRGGRGTGELFF
TRBJ2-5 NA TRBV29-1 TGCAGCGTTGGGACTCTAATCCTCCAAGAGACCCAGTACTTC CSVGTLILQETQYF
TRBJ1-2 TRBD1 TRBV5-1 TGCGCCAGCAGCTTATTGTCCGGGACAGAGTTGGGCTACACCTTC CASSLLSGTELGYTF
TRBJ2-3 NA TRBV9 TGTGCCAGCAGCGGAGCGGCACAGACAGATACGCAGTATTTT CASSGAAQTDTQYF
TRBJ2-1 TRBD2 TRBV19 TGTGCCAGTAGTATCGGGGCGGGGGGGGTAGATGAGCAGTTCTTC CASSIGAGGVDEQFF
TRBJ2-3 NA TRBV29-1 TGCAGCGTTGCGGAGCCCTACGGGACAGATACGCAGTATTTT CSVAEPYGTDTQYF
TRBJ1-4 TRBD1 TRBV18 TGTGCCAGCTCACCAAGTTCAGGGGGCTGGTTTGAAGAACTGTTTTTT CASSPSSGGWFEELFF
TRBJ2-7 NA TRBV7-9 TGTGCCAGCAGCTTAGATCCGGGTTCCTACGAGCAGTACTTC CASSLDPGSYEQYF
TRBJ1-3 TRBD1 TRBV30 TGTGCCTGGAGCCCGGGACAGGGCAGTCTTTATGGAAACACCATATATTTT CAWSPGQGSLYGNTIYF
TRBJ1-5 NA TRBV25-1 TGTGCCAGCAGTGAAATACGGGGACAGCCCCAGCATTTT CASSEIRGQPQHF
TRBJ1-5 TRBD1 TRBV6-5 TGTGCCAGCAGGGCGGGACAGGTCGGTTTTCAGCCCCAGCATTTT CASRAGQVGFQPQHF
TRBJ1-2 NA TRBV18 TGTGCCAGCTCACCGTCGGTCGGCTACACCTTC CASSPSVGYTF
TRBJ1-2 NA TRBV7-3 TGTGCCAGCAGCGCCAACAGGGCGACTAACTATGGCTACACCTTC CASSANRATNYGYTF
TRBJ2-7 NA TRBV6-1 TGTGCCAGCAGTGAAGGCGGGGCTAGCTCCTACGAGCAGTACTTC CASSEGGASSYEQYF
TRBJ1-1 NA TRBV28 TGTGCCAGCAGTTTGGGAGACGGTAACACTGAAGCTTTCTTT CASSLGDGNTEAFF
TRBJ2-7 NA TRBV7-3 TGTGCCAGCAGCTTAAGACAGAACTACGAGCAGTACTTC CASSLRQNYEQYF